The 20 T cell receptor beta chains below come from one sample, sequenced in a study of graft-versus-host responses after intestinal transplantation. These receptors are not linked to any known antigen. The assay was immunoSEQ multiplex PCR, and TCRdb's table has in-frame clones only and misses some. The profile shows over 55,000 clones, 75% to 90% of them singletons. The specimen comprised unstimulated CD4+ T cells sorted from spleen or lymph node cells, sampled before transplant. These receptors were taken from a human donor who was the organ donor for an intestinal transplant.

This clone was found once. A junction end diverges from the germline sequence, so it may reflect a read error. The chain couples TRBV2 to TRBJ1-5; the match to TRBD1 covers 8 bases. Germline CDR1 reads SNHLY; CDR2 reads FYNNEI. The CDR3 loop spans 14 amino acids. CDR3 DNA sequence: TGTGCCAGCAGTGGCGATCCCGTAACAGGGGGGGGGAATTTT. Amino acids: CASSGDPVTGGGNF.

A note on this clone: A junction boundary mismatches the germline segment, possibly from a read error. The V and J genes are TRBV7-7 and TRBJ2-3; 12 nucleotides match TRBD2. The CDR3 covers 16 residues. CDR1 is SSHAT, CDR2 FNYEAQ, per germline (reference sequence). The CDR3 coding sequence is TGTGCTAGCAGCTCACTAGCGGGGGGCCACACAGATACGCAGTATTTT. It translates to CASSSLAGGHTDTQYF.

To note about this clone: Mismatch with germline at one junction end may stem from a read error. The genes are TRBV7-7 and TRBJ2-5; tentative D call: TRBD2 (6 bases). CDR3 length equals 13 residues. Germline V gives CDR1 SSHAT, CDR2 FNYEAQ (reference sequence). The CDR3 DNA reads as TGTGCTAGCAGCTTAGGTGGGGGGGAGACCCAGTACTTC. This sequence encodes CASSLGGGETQYF.

The rearrangement links TRBV6-1 to TRBJ1-4, with 7 bases lining up with TRBD1. Germline-derived CDR1 and CDR2 are MNHNS and SASEGT. The CDR3 loop spans 15 amino acids. Losses at the gene ends were 6 bases for V and 0 bases for J; bases not matched to a gene: 4. The CDR3 DNA reads as TGTGCCAGCAGCGGGACAGACACAACTAATGAAAAACTGTTTTTT. The encoded protein is CASSGTDTTNEKLFF.

The chain uses TRBV25-1 and TRBJ2-4; TRBD1 agrees at 7 bases. V dropped 4 bases and J dropped 5; count of bases not matched to a gene: 11. Germline V gene lookup returns CDR1 MGHDK and CDR2 SYGVNS. The CDR3 sequence is 16 residues long. CDR3: CASSVLSTGQQNIQYF. The CDR3 bases are TGTGCCAGCAGTGTACTCAGTACGGGACAGCAAAACATTCAGTACTTC. The full variable domain, completed using reference TRBV25-1 and TRBJ2-4, is EADIYQTPRYLVIGTGKKITLECSQTMGHDKMYWYQQDPGMELHLIHYSYGVNSTEKGDLSSESTVSRIRTEHFPLTLESARPSHTSQYLCASSVLSTGQQNIQYFGAGTRLSVL.

The chain employs TRBV4-3 and TRBJ2-3; 8 bases line up with TRBD1. The ends lost 2 bases at V and 6 bases at J; junction bases unmatched: 7. CDR3 length equals 15 residues. Germline V lookup: CDR1 LGHNA, CDR2 YSLEER. The CDR3 loop is CASSQSGQGEDTQYF. CDR3 DNA sequence: TGCGCCAGCAGCCAAAGTGGACAGGGTGAGGATACGCAGTATTTT.

This clone has just one count. One end of the junction varies from germline; a read error may be responsible. The V call is TRBV7-9, the J call TRBJ2-1, with unresolved D. The germline CDR1 and CDR2 sequences are SEHNR and FQNEAQ (reference sequence). The CDR3 extends over 13 amino acids. DNA for the CDR3: TGTGCCAGCAGCGTAGCCCCCCGAGATGAGCAGTTCTTC. It is translated as CASSVAPRDEQFF. Complete variable domain (other parts from reference TRBV7-9 and TRBJ2-1): DTGVSQNPRHKITKRGQNVTFRCDPISEHNRLYWYRQTLGQGPEFLTYFQNEAQLEKSRLLSDRFSAERPKGSFSTLEIQRTEQGDSAMYLCASSVAPRDEQFFGPGTRLTVL.

The chain is built from TRBV5-1 and TRBJ1-1; 7 bases are shared with TRBD1. This CDR3 is built from 16 residues. In germline, CDR1 is SGHRS, CDR2 YFSETQ. The V segment lost 0 bases and the J segment 1 base; nucleotides outside the gene matches: 6. CDR3: CASSLDPQGRNTEAFF. In nucleotides, the CDR3 is TGCGCCAGCAGCTTGGACCCACAGGGGCGGAACACTGAAGCTTTCTTT.

The CDR3 coding sequence is TGTGCCAGCAGTCAACTCCGTTCCGGGACTTCAACCGAGACAGATACGCAGTATTTT. This sequence encodes CASSQLRSGTSTETDTQYF. This sequence joins TRBV2 and TRBJ2-3; weak D call: TRBD2 (6 bases). This CDR3 comprises 19 residues. CDR1 and CDR2 (germline): SNHLY, FYNNEI. V shed 5 bases and J shed 3 bases, with 27 bases lying between them.

V usage is TRBV11-2 and J usage is TRBJ1-2; the D gene is possibly TRBD1 (5 bases). The V end lost 1 base, the J end lost 8 bases, and 14 bases lay between the germline ends. The V gene's germline CDR1 is SGHAT and CDR2 FQNNGV. CDR3 length equals 14 residues. CDR3 nucleotide sequence: TGTGCCAGCAGCTTAGGTGGAGGGGTAGGCGGCTACACCTTC. Protein product: CASSLGGGVGGYTF.

This chain joins TRBV30 and TRBJ1-2; 11 bases are shared with TRBD1. The CDR3 covers 11 residues. Germline loops: CDR1 GTSNPN, CDR2 SVGIG (reference sequence). Trimming removed 5 bases from V and 9 bases from J; junction bases left unmatched: 2. This chain's CDR3 is CAWGQGASYTF. The CDR3 nucleotides read TGTGCCTGGGGACAGGGGGCAAGCTACACCTTC.

V is TRBV19 and J is TRBJ2-3; 12 bases agree with TRBD1. The CDR3 runs 17 residues. Germline CDR1 is LNHDA and CDR2 is SQIVND (reference sequence). V trimming: 5 bases; J trimming: 1 base; junction bases outside the gene matches: 7. The CDR3 bases are TGTGCCAGTAGTGGCCGGGACAGGGGGCGCGGCACAGATACGCAGTATTTT. This translates into CASSGRDRGRGTDTQYF.

This clone was observed a handful of times. The CDR3 does not close with the conserved phenylalanine or tryptophan, likely indicating a read error. The DNA is left out, because the CDR3 cannot be placed on it with certainty; the CDR3 is given as TCRdb lists it. This sequence joins TRBV6-6 and TRBJ2-7; TRBD2 is the table's D call, not checked against the DNA. The germline gives CDR1 MNHNY, CDR2 SVGAGI (reference sequence). The CDR3 length equals 11 residues, ends included. Here the CDR3 reads CASSYSGGYSI.

This chain joins TRBV7-2 and TRBJ2-2; a weak D match, TRBD2 (5 bases). This CDR3 contains 16 residues. Trimming took 3 bases from V and 1 from J, leaving 12 bases between them. CDR1 and CDR2 from the germline V gene are SGHTA and FQGNSA. The CDR3 region is CASSFGPRENTGELFF. In nucleotides, the CDR3 is TGTGCCAGCAGCTTTGGTCCTCGGGAGAACACCGGGGAGCTGTTTTTT.

The chain employs TRBV4-2 and TRBJ1-2, with 7 bases fitting TRBD1. V shed 1 base and J 8 bases; nucleotides not matched to a gene: 10. The V gene's germline CDR1 is LGHNA and CDR2 YNFKEQ. The CDR3 covers 15 residues. The chain's CDR3 is CASSQAFLTGIGYTF. CDR3 coding DNA: TGTGCCAGCAGCCAAGCCTTTCTGACAGGGATCGGCTACACCTTC.

The chain carries TRBV21-1 and TRBJ1-1. TRBV21-1 is a documented pseudogene. This CDR3 region has 13 residues. The CDR3 loop reads CASSRAGATEAFF. In DNA form, the CDR3 reads TGTGCCAGCAGCCGGGCGGGAGCCACTGAAGCTTTCTTT.

CDR3 nucleotide sequence: TGTGCCAGCGAGGCGGGGGCGCTCCATGAAAAACTGTTTTTT. Its translation: CASEAGALHEKLFF. This chain connects TRBV28 to TRBJ1-4, with D possibly TRBD1 on 6 matching bases. CDR1 and CDR2 (germline): MDHEN, SYDVKM. The V end was cut by 8 bases, the J end by 6 bases, with 16 bases between. The CDR3 spans 14 residues.

Details on this clone: Relative to the germline gene, one junction end is altered; a read error may explain this. The genes are TRBV6-5 and TRBJ1-2; no definite D call. CDR3 length equals 13 residues. Germline loops: CDR1 MNHEY, CDR2 SVGAGI. The CDR3 bases are TGTGCCAGCAGTTACTTGTACTCCTATGGTCTCTTCTTC. Protein: CASSYLYSYGLFF.

This clone was seen only once. The V call is TRBV5-1, the J call TRBJ2-3; 9 bases map to TRBD2. Germline V gives CDR1 SGHRS, CDR2 YFSETQ. The CDR3 contains 16 residues. V lost 4 bases to trimming and J lost 1 base; unmatched junction nucleotides: 7. CDR3 sequence reads: CASSLRTSAGTDTQYF. The DNA of the CDR3 is TGCGCCAGCAGCCTACGGACTAGCGCGGGCACAGATACGCAGTATTTT.

The chain is built from TRBV18 and TRBJ2-3; 9 bases agree with TRBD2. This CDR3 is 15 amino acids long. J gave up 1 base and V 1 base, and 0 bases lay outside the gene matches. CDR1 is KGHSH and CDR2 is LQKENI in the germline V gene. The CDR3, as DNA: TGTGCCAGCTCACCACAGCGGGGGGGCACAGATACGCAGTATTTT. Protein sequence: CASSPQRGGTDTQYF.